The present entry profiles one T cell receptor beta chain with its context. The sample comes from a study of cytomegalovirus exposure and HLA in healthy donors. The CDR3 has 13 amino acids. Primers for the PCR totalled 60 Vbeta and 13 Jbeta. The protocol was immunoSEQ multiplex PCR, while the TCRdb copy is restricted to in-frame clones and leaves out a portion. The table shows approximately 150,000 clones, with 80% to 85% occurring only once. The chain combines TRBV12-2 with TRBJ1-5; the table's D call, TRBD1, was not checked against the DNA. TRBV12-2 is noted as a pseudogene. Input material: PBMCs. This TCR was recovered from a young man in good health and CMV-seronegative. In DNA, the CDR3 is TGTGCAAGTCGCTTAGTATGGCTTCAGCCCCAGCATTTT. This codes for CASRLVWLQPQHF.